This T cell receptor (beta chain) was profiled in a study of blood T cell repertoires in COVID-19. Study-level background: Whether acute or convalescent, the COVID-19 samples came from the United States, Italy and Spain. PBMCs, B-cell-depleted T cells, or T cells were the source of the cDNA or gDNA that made up the material.

Trimming left V 0 bases short and J 0 bases short, with 9 bases between. The CDR3 runs to 16 residues. The germline gives CDR1 SGDLS, CDR2 YYNGEE. Authors' processing steps: Amplifying reference gene primers gave estimates of nucleated cell counts. The method was immunoSEQ multiplex PCR; TCRdb's version includes in-frame clones alone and lacks a portion of them. The V and J calls and the clone size are those of that table, but D and trimming were determined from the DNA. The sample lists a few hundred thousand clones, approximately 77% seen once, with around 3.2% in the top ten. This clone showed up just once.

Sample: peripheral blood. This chain uses TRBV9 with TRBJ1-4, with D unresolved. This receptor was obtained from a young woman with acute or convalescent COVID-19. The DNA for the CDR3 is TGTGCCAGCAGCGTAGGTCTGTTTTCAACTAATGAAAAACTGTTTTTT. As protein: CASSVGLFSTNEKLFF.